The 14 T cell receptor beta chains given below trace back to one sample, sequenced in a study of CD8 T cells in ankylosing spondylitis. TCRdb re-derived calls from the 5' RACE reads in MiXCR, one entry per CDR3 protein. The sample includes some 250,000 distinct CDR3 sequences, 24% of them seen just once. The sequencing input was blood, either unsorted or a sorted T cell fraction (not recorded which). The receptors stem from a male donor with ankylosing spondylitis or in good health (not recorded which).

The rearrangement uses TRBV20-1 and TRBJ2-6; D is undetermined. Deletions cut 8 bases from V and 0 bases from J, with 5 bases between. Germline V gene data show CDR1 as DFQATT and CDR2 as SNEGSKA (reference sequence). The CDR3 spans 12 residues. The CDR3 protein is CSRRSGANVLTF. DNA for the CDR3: TGCAGTAGGCGCTCTGGGGCCAACGTCCTGACTTTC.

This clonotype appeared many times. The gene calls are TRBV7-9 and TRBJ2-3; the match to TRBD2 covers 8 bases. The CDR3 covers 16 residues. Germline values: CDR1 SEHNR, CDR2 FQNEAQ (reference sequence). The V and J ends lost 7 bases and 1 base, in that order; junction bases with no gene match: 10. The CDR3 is CASIVQSGGRTDTQYF. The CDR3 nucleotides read TGTGCCAGCATCGTTCAGAGCGGGGGCCGCACAGATACGCAGTATTTT.

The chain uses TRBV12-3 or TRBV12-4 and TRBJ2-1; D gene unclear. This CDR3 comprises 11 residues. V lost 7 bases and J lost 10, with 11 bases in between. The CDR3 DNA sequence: TGTGCCAGCATCCGATTCGGCGAGCAGTTCTTC. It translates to CASIRFGEQFF.

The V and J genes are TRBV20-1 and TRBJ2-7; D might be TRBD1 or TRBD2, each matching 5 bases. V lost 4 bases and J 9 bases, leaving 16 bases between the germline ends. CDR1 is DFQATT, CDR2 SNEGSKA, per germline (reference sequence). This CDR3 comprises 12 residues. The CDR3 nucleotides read TGCAGTGCTAAGGGACCCAAAAGGGTGCAGTACTTC. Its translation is CSAKGPKRVQYF.

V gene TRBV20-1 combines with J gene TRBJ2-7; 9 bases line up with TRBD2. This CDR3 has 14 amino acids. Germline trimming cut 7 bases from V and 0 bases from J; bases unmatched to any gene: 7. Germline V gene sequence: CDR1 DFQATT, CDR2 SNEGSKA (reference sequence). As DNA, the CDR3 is TGCAGTGGAGGCGGGGGGGATAGCTCCTACGAGCAGTACTTC. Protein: CSGGGGDSSYEQYF.

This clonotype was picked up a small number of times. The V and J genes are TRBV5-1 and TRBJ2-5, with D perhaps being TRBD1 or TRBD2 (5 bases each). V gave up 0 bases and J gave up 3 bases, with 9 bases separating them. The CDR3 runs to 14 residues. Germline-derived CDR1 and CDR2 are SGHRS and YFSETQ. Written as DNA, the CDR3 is TGCGCCAGCAGCTTGGCCGGGGCAGAAGAGACCCAGTACTTC. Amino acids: CASSLAGAEETQYF.

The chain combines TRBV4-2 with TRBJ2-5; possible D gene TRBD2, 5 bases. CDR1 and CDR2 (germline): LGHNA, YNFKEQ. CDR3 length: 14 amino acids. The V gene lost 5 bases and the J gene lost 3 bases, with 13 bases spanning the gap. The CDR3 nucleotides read TGTGCCAGCAGCGGAGTCAGCGGAGAAGAGACCCAGTACTTC. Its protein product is CASSGVSGEETQYF.

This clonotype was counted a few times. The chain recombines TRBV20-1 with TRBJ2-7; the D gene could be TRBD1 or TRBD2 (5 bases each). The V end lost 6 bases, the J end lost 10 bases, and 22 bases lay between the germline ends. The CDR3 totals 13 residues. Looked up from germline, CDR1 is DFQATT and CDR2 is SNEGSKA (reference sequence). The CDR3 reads CSAGATPEGPQYF. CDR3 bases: TGCAGTGCCGGGGCAACGCCTGAGGGTCCTCAGTACTTC.

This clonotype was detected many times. This CDR3 reads CAIKKDRDSNQPQHF. The CDR3 DNA follows: TGTGCCATCAAAAAGGACCGGGACAGCAATCAGCCCCAGCATTTT. This rearrangement joins TRBV10-3 to TRBJ1-5, with D possibly being TRBD1 (5 bases). V lost 7 bases and J lost 1, with 14 bases in between. This CDR3 region has 15 residues. Germline V gene sequence: CDR1 ENHRY, CDR2 SYGVKD.

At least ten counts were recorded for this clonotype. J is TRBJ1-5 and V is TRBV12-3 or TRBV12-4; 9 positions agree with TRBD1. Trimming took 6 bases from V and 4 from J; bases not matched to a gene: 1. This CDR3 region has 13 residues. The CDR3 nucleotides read TGTGCCAGCAGAGGGACAGGGAATCAGCCCCAGCATTTT. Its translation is CASRGTGNQPQHF.

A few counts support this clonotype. The CDR3 DNA reads as TGCAGCGTCCAGAGGGACAGGGGTTTGGAGACCCAGTACTTC. Its protein product is CSVQRDRGLETQYF. This rearrangement joins TRBV29-1 to TRBJ2-5, with 10 bases identical to TRBD1. V was clipped by 6 bases and J by 5 bases; unmatched bases: 9. CDR1 and CDR2 from the germline V gene are SQVTM and ANQGSEA. There are 14 residues in the CDR3.

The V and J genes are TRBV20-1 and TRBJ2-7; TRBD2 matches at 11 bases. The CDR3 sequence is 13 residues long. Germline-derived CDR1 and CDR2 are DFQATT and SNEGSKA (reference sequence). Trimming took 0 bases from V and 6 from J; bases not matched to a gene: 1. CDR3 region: CSARDLAGGEQYF. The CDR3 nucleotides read TGCAGTGCTAGAGATCTAGCGGGGGGCGAGCAGTACTTC.

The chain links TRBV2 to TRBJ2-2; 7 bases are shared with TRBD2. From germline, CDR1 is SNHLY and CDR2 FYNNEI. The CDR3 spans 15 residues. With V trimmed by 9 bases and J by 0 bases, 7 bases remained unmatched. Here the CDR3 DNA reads TGTGCCAGTCACCCGGGGGGAGCGAACACCGGGGAGCTGTTTTTT. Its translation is CASHPGGANTGELFF.

CDR3 in DNA: TGTGCCAGCAGCCAGGATAGGGACTACGAGCAGTACTTC. Translation gives CASSQDRDYEQYF. The rearrangement joins TRBV3-1 to TRBJ2-7; D is unclear. Deletions cut 3 bases from V and 3 bases from J, with 9 bases between. The CDR3 has 13 amino acids. Germline-derived CDR1 and CDR2 are LGHDT and YNNKEL (reference sequence).